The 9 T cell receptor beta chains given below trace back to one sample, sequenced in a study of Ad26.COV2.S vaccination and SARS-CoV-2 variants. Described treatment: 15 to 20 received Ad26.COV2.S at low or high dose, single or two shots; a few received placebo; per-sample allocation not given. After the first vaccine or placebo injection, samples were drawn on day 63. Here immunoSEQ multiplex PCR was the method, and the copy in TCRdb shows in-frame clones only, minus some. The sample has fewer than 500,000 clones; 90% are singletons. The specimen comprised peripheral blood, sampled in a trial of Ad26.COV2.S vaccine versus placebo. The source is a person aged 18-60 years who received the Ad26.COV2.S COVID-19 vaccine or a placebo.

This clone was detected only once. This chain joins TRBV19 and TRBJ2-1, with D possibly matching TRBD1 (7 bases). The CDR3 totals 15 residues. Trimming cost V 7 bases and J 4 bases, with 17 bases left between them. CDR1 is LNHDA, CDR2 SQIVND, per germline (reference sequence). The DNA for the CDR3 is TGTGCCAGTAAAAGTCCGGAGGGGGCTTACAATGAGCAGTTCTTC. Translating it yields CASKSPEGAYNEQFF. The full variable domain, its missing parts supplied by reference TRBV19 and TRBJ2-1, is DGGITQSPKYLFRKEGQNVTLSCEQNLNHDAMYWYRQDPGQGLRLIYYSQIVNDFQKGDIAEGYSVSREKKESFPLTVTSAQKNPTAFYLCASKSPEGAYNEQFFGPGTRLTVL.

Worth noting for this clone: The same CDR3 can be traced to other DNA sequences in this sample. As DNA, the CDR3 is TGTGCCAGCAGTCGACAGGGGCTGACCTACGAGCAGTACTTC. It codes for CASSRQGLTYEQYF. The chain carries TRBV6-5 and TRBJ2-7; the match to TRBD1 covers 8 bases. This CDR3 is built from 14 residues. J lost 2 bases, V lost 5 bases, and 5 bases had no gene match. Germline CDR1 and CDR2: MNHEY and SVGAGI.

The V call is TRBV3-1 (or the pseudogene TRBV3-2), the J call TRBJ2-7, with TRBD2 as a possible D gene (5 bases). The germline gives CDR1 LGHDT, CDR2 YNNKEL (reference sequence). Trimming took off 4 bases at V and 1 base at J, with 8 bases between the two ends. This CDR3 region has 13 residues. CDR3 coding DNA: TGTGCCAGCAGCCGCAGCGGATCCTACGAGCAGTACTTC. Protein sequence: CASSRSGSYEQYF.

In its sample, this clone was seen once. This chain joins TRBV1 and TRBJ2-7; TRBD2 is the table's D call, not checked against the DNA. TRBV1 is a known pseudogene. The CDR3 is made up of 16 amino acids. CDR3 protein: CTSSQVRPSGGHEQYF. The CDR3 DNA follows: TGCACCAGCAGCCAAGTCAGACCCTCGGGAGGACACGAGCAGTACTTC.

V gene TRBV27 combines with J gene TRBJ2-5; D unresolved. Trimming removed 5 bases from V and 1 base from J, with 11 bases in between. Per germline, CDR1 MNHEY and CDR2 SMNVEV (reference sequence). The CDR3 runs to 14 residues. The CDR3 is CASSATEFQETQYF. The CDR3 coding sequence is TGTGCCAGCAGTGCCACAGAATTCCAAGAGACCCAGTACTTC.

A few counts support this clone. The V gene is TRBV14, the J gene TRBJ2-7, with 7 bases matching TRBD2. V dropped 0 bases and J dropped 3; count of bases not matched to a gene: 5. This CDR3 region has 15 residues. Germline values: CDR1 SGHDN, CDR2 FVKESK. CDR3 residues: CASSQEAGVSYEQYF. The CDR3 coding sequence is TGTGCCAGCAGCCAAGAGGCGGGAGTTAGCTACGAGCAGTACTTC.

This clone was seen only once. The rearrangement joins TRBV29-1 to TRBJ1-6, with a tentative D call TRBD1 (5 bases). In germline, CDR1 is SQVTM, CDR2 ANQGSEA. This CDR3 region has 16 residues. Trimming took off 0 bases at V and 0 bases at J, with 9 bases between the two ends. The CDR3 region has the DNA TGCAGCGTTGAAGACGGGGGGATCTCCTATAATTCACCCCTCCACTTT. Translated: CSVEDGGISYNSPLHF.

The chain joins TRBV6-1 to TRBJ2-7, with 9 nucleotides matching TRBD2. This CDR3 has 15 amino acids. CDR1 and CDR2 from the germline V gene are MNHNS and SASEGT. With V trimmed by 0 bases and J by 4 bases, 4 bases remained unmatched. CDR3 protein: CASSEAIAGVYEQYF. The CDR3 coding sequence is TGTGCCAGCAGTGAAGCGATAGCGGGAGTGTACGAGCAGTACTTC.

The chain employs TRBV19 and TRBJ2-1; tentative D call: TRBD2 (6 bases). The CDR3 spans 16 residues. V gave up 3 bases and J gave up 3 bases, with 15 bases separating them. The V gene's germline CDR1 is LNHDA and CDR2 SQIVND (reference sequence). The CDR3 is CASSIHERVGYNEQFF. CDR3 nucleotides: TGTGCCAGTAGTATCCACGAGCGGGTGGGCTACAATGAGCAGTTCTTC.